The sequence of this TCR beta chain was determined in a study of blood T cell repertoires in COVID-19. At the level of the study: Material from acute and convalescent COVID-19 was sourced from the United States, Italy and Spain. Nucleic acid was either cDNA or gDNA, and it came from T cells, B-cell-depleted T cells, or PBMCs.

Study processing details: Quantification of nucleated cells was approximated via reference gene primer amplification. The protocol was immunoSEQ multiplex PCR, while the TCRdb copy is restricted to in-frame clones and leaves out a portion. V, J and clone size reflect that table, while D and trimming were determined from the DNA. The sample holds around 260,000 clones, around 87% seen once. This receptor was obtained from a woman aged 55-75 years with COVID-19, enrolled during active disease. Specimen: peripheral blood.

The CDR3 DNA follows: TGTGCCAGCAGCCGCGGACAGGGAGGAGTTGGAGGTCAGCCCCAGCATTTT. It is translated as CASSRGQGGVGGQPQHF. The rearrangement uses TRBV13 and TRBJ1-5; TRBD1 matches 8 bases. The CDR3 consists of 17 residues. In germline, CDR1 is PRHDT, CDR2 FYEKMQ (reference sequence). With V trimmed by 5 bases and J by 6 bases, 15 bases remained unmatched.